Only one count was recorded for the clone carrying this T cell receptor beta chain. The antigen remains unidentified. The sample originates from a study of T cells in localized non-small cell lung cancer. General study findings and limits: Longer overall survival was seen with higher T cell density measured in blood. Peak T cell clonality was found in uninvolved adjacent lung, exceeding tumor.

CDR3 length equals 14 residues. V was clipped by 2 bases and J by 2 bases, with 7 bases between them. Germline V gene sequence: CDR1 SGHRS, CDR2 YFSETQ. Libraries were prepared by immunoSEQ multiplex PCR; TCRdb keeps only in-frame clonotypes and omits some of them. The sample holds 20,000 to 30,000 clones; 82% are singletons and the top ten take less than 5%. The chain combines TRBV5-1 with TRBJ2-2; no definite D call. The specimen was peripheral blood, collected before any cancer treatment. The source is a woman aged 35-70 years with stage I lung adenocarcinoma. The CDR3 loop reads CASSFGDNTGELFF. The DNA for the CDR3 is TGCGCCAGCAGCTTTGGAGATAACACCGGGGAGCTGTTTTTT.